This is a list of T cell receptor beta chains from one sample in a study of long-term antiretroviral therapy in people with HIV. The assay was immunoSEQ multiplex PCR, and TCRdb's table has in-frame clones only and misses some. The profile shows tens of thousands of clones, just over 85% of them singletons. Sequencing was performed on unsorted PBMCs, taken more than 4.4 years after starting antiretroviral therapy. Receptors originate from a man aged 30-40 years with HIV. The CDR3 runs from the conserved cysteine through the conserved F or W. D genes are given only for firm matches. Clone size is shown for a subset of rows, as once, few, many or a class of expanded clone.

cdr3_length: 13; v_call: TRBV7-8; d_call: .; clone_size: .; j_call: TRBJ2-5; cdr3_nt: TGTGCCAGCACCCGCCAGGGGGGGGAGACCCAGTACTTC; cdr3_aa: CASTRQGGETQYF
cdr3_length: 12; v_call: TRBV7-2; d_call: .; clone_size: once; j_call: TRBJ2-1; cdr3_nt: TGTGCCAGCAGCTCGGGCTACAATGAGCAGTTCTTC; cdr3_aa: CASSSGYNEQFF
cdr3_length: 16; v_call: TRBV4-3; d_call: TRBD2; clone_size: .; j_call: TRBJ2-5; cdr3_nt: TGCGCCAGCAGCCAAGTTGGGACTAGCGGGAGTCAGACCCAGTACTTC; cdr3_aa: CASSQVGTSGSQTQYF
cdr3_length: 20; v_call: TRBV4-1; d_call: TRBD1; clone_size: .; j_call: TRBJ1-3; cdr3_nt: TGCGCCAGCAGCCAAGGGGCGGGACAGGGTGGGATGTTGTCTGGAAACACCATATATTTT; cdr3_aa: CASSQGAGQGGMLSGNTIYF
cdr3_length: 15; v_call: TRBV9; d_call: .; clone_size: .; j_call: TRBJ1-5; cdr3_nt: TGTGCCAGCAGCGTAGGTGACCTACCAGATCAGCCCCAGCATTTT; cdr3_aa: CASSVGDLPDQPQHF
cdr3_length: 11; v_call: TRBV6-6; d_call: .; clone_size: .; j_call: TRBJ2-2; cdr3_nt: TGTGCCAGCAGACAACTCGGGGAGCTGTTTTTT; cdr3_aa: CASRQLGELFF
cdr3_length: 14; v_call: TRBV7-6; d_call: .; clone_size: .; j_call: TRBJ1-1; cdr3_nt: TGTGCCAGCAGCCTAACAGGGAGGGAAACTGAAGCTTTCTTT; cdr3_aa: CASSLTGRETEAFF
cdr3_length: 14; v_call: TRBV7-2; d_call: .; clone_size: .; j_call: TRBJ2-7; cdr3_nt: TGTGCCAGCAGCCACGACTGGGAGTCCTACGAGCAGTACTTC; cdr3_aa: CASSHDWESYEQYF
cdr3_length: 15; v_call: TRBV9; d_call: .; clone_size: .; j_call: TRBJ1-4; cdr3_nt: TGTGCCAGCAGCGTAGGGGGGCGGACTAATGAAAAACTGTTTTTT; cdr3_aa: CASSVGGRTNEKLFF
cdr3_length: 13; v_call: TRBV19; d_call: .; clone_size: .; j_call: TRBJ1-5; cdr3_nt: TGTGCCAGTAGTACCGGGTTTGCTCAGCCCCAGCATTTT; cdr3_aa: CASSTGFAQPQHF
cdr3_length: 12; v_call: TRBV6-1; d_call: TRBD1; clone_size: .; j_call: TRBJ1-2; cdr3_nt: TGTGCCAGCAGGGACAGGGTAGGAGGCTACACCTTC; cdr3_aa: CASRDRVGGYTF
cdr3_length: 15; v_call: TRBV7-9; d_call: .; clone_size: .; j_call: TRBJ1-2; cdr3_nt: TGTGCCAGCAGCTTAGATACCACTGGGGGCTATGGCTACACCTTC; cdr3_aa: CASSLDTTGGYGYTF
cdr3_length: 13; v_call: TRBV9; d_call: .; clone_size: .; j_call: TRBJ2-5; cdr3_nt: TGTGCCAGCAGCGGGGTTTCTGGGGAGACCCAGTACTTC; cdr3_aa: CASSGVSGETQYF
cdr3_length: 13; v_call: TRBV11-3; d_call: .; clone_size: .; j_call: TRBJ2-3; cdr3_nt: TGTGCCAGCAGCTTATCCCAGTCAGATACGCAGTATTTT; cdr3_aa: CASSLSQSDTQYF
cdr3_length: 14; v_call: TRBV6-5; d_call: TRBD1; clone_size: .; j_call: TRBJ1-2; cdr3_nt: TGTGCCAGCAGTCACGGGGGACAGTCCTATGGCTACACCTTC; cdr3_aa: CASSHGGQSYGYTF
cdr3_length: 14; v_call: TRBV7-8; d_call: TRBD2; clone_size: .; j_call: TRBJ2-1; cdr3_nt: TGTGCCAGCTCTGTGGGAGGGAGGAACAATGAGCAGTTCTTC; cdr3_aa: CASSVGGRNNEQFF
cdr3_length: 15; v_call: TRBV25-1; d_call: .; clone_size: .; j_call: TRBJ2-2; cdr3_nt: TGTGCCAGCAGTGGGCTGGGTTCGAACACCGGGGAGCTGTTTTTT; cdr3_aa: CASSGLGSNTGELFF
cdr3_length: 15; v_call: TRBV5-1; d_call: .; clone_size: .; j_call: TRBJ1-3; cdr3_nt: TGCGCCAGCAGCAAGGGGGAATTCTCTGGAAACACCATATATTTT; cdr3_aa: CASSKGEFSGNTIYF
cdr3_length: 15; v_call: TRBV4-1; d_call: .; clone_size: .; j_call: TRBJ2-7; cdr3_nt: TGCGCCAGCAGCCAAGAGAACCGGGTCTCCTACGAGCAGTACTTC; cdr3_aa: CASSQENRVSYEQYF
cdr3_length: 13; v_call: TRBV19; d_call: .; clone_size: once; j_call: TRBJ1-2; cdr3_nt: TGTGCCTCCTCGATAGGGGAGGACTATGGCTACACCTTC; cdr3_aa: CASSIGEDYGYTF
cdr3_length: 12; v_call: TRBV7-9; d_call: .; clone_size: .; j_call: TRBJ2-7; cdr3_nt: TGTGCCAGCGTCTTTGGGGAAGGCGAGCAGTACTTC; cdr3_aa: CASVFGEGEQYF
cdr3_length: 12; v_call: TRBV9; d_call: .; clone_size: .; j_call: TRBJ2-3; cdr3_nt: TGTGCCAGCAGCGTAGATTCAGATACGCAGTATTTT; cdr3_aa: CASSVDSDTQYF
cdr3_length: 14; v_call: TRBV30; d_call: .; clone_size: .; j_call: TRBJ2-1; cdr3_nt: TGTGCCTGGAGTGCCCCCCTAGAGCGATTTGAGCAGTTCTTC; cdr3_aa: CAWSAPLERFEQFF
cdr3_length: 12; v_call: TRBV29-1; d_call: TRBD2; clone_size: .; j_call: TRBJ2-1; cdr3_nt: TGCAGCGTTGCCGGCGGGAGCGATGAGCAGTTCTTC; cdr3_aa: CSVAGGSDEQFF
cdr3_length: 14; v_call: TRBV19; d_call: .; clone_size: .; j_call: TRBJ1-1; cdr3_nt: TGTGCCAGTAGGGCGGGTAGGGTGAGGACTGAAGCTTTCTTT; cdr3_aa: CASRAGRVRTEAFF
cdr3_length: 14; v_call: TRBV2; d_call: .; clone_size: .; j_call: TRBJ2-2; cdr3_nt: TGTGCCAGCAGGAGGGTTAGCAGCACCGGGGAGCTGTTTTTT; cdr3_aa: CASRRVSSTGELFF
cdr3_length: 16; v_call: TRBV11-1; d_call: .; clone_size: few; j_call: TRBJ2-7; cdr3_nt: TGTGCCAGCAGCTTAGAGTTTTCAGAACGACCCTACGAGCAGTACTTC; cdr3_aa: CASSLEFSERPYEQYF
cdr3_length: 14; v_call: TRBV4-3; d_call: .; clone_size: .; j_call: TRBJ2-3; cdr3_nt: TGCGCCAGCAGCCAAGATATGGGAGGCGATACGCAGTATTTT; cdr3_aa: CASSQDMGGDTQYF
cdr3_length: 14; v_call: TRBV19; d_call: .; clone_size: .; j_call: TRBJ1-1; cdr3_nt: TGTGCCAGTACCCCCCGCAGGGAGGAGACTGAAGCTTTCTTT; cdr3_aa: CASTPRREETEAFF
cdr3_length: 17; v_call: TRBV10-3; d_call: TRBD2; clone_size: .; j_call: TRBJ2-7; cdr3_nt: TGTGCCATCAGTGAGTCGGTAGCGGGAGGGCGGACCCTCGAGCAGTACTTC; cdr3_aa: CAISESVAGGRTLEQYF
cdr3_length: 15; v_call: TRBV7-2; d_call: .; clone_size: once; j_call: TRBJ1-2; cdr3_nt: TGTGCCAGCAGCTTAGCCTTCCAGGGAAACTATGGCTACACCTTC; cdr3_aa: CASSLAFQGNYGYTF
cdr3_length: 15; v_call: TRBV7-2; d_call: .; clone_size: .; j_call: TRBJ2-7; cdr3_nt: TGTGCCAGCAGCTTAGGTCTGTGGGCCTACGCGGAGCAGTACTTC; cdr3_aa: CASSLGLWAYAEQYF
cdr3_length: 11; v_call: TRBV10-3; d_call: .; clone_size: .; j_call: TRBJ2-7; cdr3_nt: TGTGCCATCAGTGGCCCGAACGAGCAGTACTTC; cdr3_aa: CAISGPNEQYF
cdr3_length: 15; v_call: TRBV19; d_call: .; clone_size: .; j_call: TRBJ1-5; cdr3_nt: TGTGCCAGTAGTATAATACAGGGCGTAACTCAGCCCCAGCATTTT; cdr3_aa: CASSIIQGVTQPQHF
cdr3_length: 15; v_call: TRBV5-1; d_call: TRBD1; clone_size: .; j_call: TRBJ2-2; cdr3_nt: TGCGCCAGCAGCCCGACAGGGCCGAACACCGGGGAGCTGTTTTTT; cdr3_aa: CASSPTGPNTGELFF
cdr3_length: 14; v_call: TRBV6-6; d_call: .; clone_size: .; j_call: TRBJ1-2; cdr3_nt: TGTGCCAGCAGTTACTCGCCTACAAGATTTGGCTACACCTTC; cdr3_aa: CASSYSPTRFGYTF
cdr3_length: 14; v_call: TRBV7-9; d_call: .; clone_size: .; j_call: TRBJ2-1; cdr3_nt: TGTGCCAGCAGAGAGGTGGGGGCCTACAATGAGCAGTTCTTC; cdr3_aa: CASREVGAYNEQFF
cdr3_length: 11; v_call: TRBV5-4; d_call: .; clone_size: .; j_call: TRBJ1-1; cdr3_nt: TGTGCCAGCAGCGGTGGCCTAGAAGCTTTCTTT; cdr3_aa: CASSGGLEAFF